A single sample is the source of the 17 T cell receptor beta chains below, sequenced in a study of blood T cell repertoires in COVID-19. The table came from immunoSEQ multiplex PCR; TCRdb's copy has only in-frame clones and leaves some out. The sample shows approximately 200,000 clones, around 84% of them seen only once. The sequenced material came from peripheral blood. These receptors came from a man aged 45-65 years who had recovered from COVID-19.

The chain combines TRBV7-8 with TRBJ2-7, with TRBD1 matching 10 bases. V lost 3 bases to trimming and J lost 5 bases; unmatched junction nucleotides: 4. From germline, CDR1 is SGHVS and CDR2 FQNEAQ. This CDR3 contains 14 residues. CDR3 residues: CASSFSGTGDEQYF. Here the CDR3 DNA reads TGTGCCAGCAGCTTCTCCGGGACAGGGGACGAGCAGTACTTC.

Worth noting for this clone: This clone may be a read error of a much larger clone one base away. Other nucleotide sequences from this sample produce the same CDR3. This chain connects TRBV19 to TRBJ2-1; D unclear. Per germline, CDR1 LNHDA and CDR2 SQIVND (reference sequence). The CDR3 loop spans 13 amino acids. Trimming cost V 3 bases and J 4 bases, with 7 bases left between them. Here the CDR3 DNA reads TGTGCCAGTAGTATCGGCGGATACAATGAGCAGTTCTTC. As protein: CASSIGGYNEQFF.

This clone is a singleton in its sample. The rearrangement links TRBV2 to TRBJ1-6, with D unclear. The germline V gene encodes CDR1 SNHLY and CDR2 FYNNEI. The CDR3 has 15 residues. Deletions cut 6 bases from V and 7 bases from J, with 16 bases between. CDR3 DNA sequence: TGTGCCAGCAGAACCCGAGGAAACAAAAATTCACCCCTCCACTTT. Amino acids: CASRTRGNKNSPLHF.

V gene TRBV3-1 (or the pseudogene TRBV3-2) combines with J gene TRBJ2-7, with 9 bases aligning to TRBD1. Germline V gives CDR1 LGHDT, CDR2 YNNKEL (reference sequence). The CDR3 sequence is 14 residues long. After removal of 5 bases from V and 4 bases from J, the junction contained 6 bases not matched to a gene. The CDR3 coding sequence is TGTGCCAGCAGCTGGGGACAGGGCCCTTACGAGCAGTACTTC. Its translation: CASSWGQGPYEQYF.

This CDR3 reads CASSLPGEKLFF. In nucleotides, the CDR3 is TGCGCCAGCAGCTTGCCAGGGGAAAAACTGTTTTTT. V and J are TRBV5-1 and TRBJ1-4, with TRBD1 as a possible D gene (5 bases). Germline values: CDR1 SGHRS, CDR2 YFSETQ. This CDR3 has 12 residues. Trimming shortened V by 1 base and J by 8 bases, and 6 bases separated the two germline ends.

V gene TRBV5-1 combines with J gene TRBJ2-1, with a tentative D call TRBD2 (5 bases). With 4 bases removed from V and 0 bases from J, the gap between germline ends came to 14 bases. The CDR3 sequence is 16 residues long. Germline lookup yields CDR1 SGHRS and CDR2 YFSETQ. CDR3 bases: TGCGCCAGCAGCACCTATAGCGCGAGCTCCTACAATGAGCAGTTCTTC. Amino acids: CASSTYSASSYNEQFF.

This sequence joins TRBV2 and TRBJ2-7; the match to TRBD2 covers 8 bases. The junction had 11 bases not matched to a gene; V was cut back by 7 bases and J by 6 bases. The CDR3 length is 14 residues. CDR1 SNHLY and CDR2 FYNNEI come from the germline V gene. The chain's CDR3 is CASKDGAGVGEQYF. CDR3 nucleotide sequence: TGTGCCAGCAAAGACGGAGCGGGAGTGGGCGAGCAGTACTTC. Together with reference TRBV2 and TRBJ2-7, the CDR3 gives the full variable domain: EPEVTQTPSHQVTQMGQEVILRCVPISNHLYFYWYRQILGQKVEFLVSFYNNEISEKSEIFDDQFSVERPDGSNFTLKIRSTKLEDSAMYFCASKDGAGVGEQYFGPGTRLTVT.

The rearrangement joins TRBV5-1 to TRBJ2-7, with 8 positions matching TRBD1. This CDR3 has 14 amino acids. V shed 3 bases and J 3 bases; nucleotides not matched to a gene: 5. Germline-derived CDR1 and CDR2 are SGHRS and YFSETQ. DNA for the CDR3: TGCGCCAGCAGCTCAGGGGGCGCCGGCTACGAGCAGTACTTC. Protein: CASSSGGAGYEQYF.

The chain links TRBV6-5 to TRBJ2-7; D possibly corresponds to TRBD2 (5 bases). V was trimmed by 0 bases and J by 3 bases, leaving 12 bases between them. CDR3 length equals 15 residues. CDR1 is MNHEY, CDR2 SVGAGI, per germline. Here the CDR3 DNA reads TGTGCCAGCAGTTACTCGTGGACTGGGAACTACGAGCAGTACTTC. As protein: CASSYSWTGNYEQYF.

The chain is built from TRBV5-4 and TRBJ2-7, with 9 nucleotides matching TRBD2. The CDR3 has 14 residues. J lost 7 bases, V lost 2 bases, and 7 bases had no gene match. Germline V gene lookup returns CDR1 SGHNT and CDR2 YYREEE (reference sequence). The CDR3 DNA is TGTGCCAGCAGCTTATTAGCGGGAGTTGAAGAGCAGTACTTC. Amino acid sequence: CASSLLAGVEEQYF.

The gene calls are TRBV28 and TRBJ2-4, with D possibly matching TRBD2 (6 bases). The CDR3 spans 15 residues. Trimming took off 6 bases at V and 7 bases at J, with 19 bases between the two ends. Per germline, CDR1 MDHEN and CDR2 SYDVKM. The CDR3 region has the DNA TGTGCCAGCAGCTTCATCGGGCCGGCGGGGAACATTCAGTACTTC. It encodes CASSFIGPAGNIQYF.

V usage is TRBV19 and J usage is TRBJ2-7, with TRBD2 as a possible D gene (5 bases). The CDR3 loop spans 13 amino acids. Looked up from germline, CDR1 is LNHDA and CDR2 is SQIVND (reference sequence). V lost 5 bases and J lost 6, with 14 bases in between. The CDR3 sequence is CASSRDLASEQYF. CDR3 coding DNA: TGTGCCAGTAGTCGCGACCTAGCATCCGAGCAGTACTTC.

The CDR3 here is CASSRRQNQPQHF. CDR3 DNA: TGTGCCAGCAGTCGGCGACAGAATCAGCCCCAGCATTTT. V gene TRBV6-5 combines with J gene TRBJ1-5; a weak D match, TRBD1 (5 bases). The germline V gene encodes CDR1 MNHEY and CDR2 SVGAGI. The CDR3 covers 13 residues. V dropped 5 bases and J dropped 4 bases, with 9 bases sitting between them.

The gene calls are TRBV18 and TRBJ2-5; perhaps TRBD2 as D (6 bases). From germline, CDR1 is KGHSH and CDR2 LQKENI. V lost 3 bases and J lost 5, with 13 bases in between. This CDR3 region has 14 residues. CDR3 sequence: CASSPNSGRETQYF. CDR3 coding DNA: TGTGCCAGCTCACCTAACTCAGGGAGGGAGACCCAGTACTTC.

In its sample, this clone was seen once. The J gene is TRBJ2-2, the V gene TRBV19; 7 bases match TRBD2. Germline trimming cut 5 bases from V and 0 bases from J; bases unmatched to any gene: 9. The CDR3 runs 17 residues. Germline lookup yields CDR1 LNHDA and CDR2 SQIVND (reference sequence). Written as DNA, the CDR3 is TGTGCCAGTAGTTCGAGATCGGGAGGACCGAACACCGGGGAGCTGTTTTTT. Translating it yields CASSSRSGGPNTGELFF.

The chain has TRBV7-6 and TRBJ2-3, with 8 bases identical to TRBD2. V lost 1 base, J lost 2 bases, and 11 bases stayed unmatched. The CDR3 has 18 residues. Per germline, CDR1 SGHVS and CDR2 FNYEAQ. The CDR3 here is CASSLEAVAGMNTDTQYF. CDR3 DNA sequence: TGTGCCAGCAGCTTAGAGGCGGTAGCGGGAATGAACACAGATACGCAGTATTTT.

The chain is built from TRBV3-1 (or the pseudogene TRBV3-2) and TRBJ2-2; 10 nucleotides align to TRBD2. The CDR3 contains 18 residues. CDR1 is LGHDT and CDR2 is YNNKEL in the germline V gene (reference sequence). Unmatched junction bases numbered 8, after V lost 4 bases and J lost 0 bases. CDR3: CASSREREGLANTGELFF. The DNA for the CDR3 is TGTGCCAGCAGCCGAGAGCGGGAGGGACTCGCGAACACCGGGGAGCTGTTTTTT.